This TCR beta chain comes out of a study of T-cell reconstitution after alpha-beta-depleted transplantation in children. This sample's TCRbeta library carried unique molecular identifier barcodes. MiXCR was run by TCRdb on the PCR reads, yielding one entry per CDR3 protein. The sample consists of about 500,000 distinct CDR3 sequences, roughly 33% of them appearing once. The CDR3 is 15 amino acids. Trimming removed 1 base from V and 9 bases from J, with 16 bases in between. Germline CDR1 and CDR2: SGHTA and FQGNSA. The rearrangement joins TRBV7-2 to TRBJ2-1, with unresolved D. The sample consisted of PBMCs from the stem cell graft donor, taken from the stem cell graft. The clonotype originates from a human donor who donated a stem cell graft to a child with aplastic anemia. The CDR3 region is CASSLEGLSGGEQFF. The CDR3, as DNA: TGTGCCAGCAGCTTAGAAGGTCTGTCAGGTGGTGAGCAGTTCTTC.